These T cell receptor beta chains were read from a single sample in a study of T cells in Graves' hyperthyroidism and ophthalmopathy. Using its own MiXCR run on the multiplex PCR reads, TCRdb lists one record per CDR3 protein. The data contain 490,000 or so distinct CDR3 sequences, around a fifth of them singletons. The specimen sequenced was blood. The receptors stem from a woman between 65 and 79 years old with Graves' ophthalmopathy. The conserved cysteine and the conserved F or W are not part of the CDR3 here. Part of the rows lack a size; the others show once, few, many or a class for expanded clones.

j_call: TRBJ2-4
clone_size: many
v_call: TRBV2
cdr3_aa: ASSGLAVTNIQY

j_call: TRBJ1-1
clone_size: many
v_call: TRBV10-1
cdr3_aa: ASSRTGDTEAF

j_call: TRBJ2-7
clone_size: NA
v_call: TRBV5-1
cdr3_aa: ASSLGENEQY

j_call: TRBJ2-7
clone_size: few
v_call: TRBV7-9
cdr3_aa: ASSKLSGRALEEQY

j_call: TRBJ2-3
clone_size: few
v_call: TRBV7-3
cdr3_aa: ASSSETGDTQY

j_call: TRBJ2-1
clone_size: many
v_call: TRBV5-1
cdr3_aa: ASSLVGPPYNEQF

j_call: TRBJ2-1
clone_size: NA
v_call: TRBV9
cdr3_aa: ASSVVEGGPANNEQF

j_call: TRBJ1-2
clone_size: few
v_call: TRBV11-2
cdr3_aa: ASRPVANYGYT

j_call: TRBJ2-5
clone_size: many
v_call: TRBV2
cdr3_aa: ASRIEVGETQY

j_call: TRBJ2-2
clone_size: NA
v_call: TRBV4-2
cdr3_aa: ASSKGASGYGGELF

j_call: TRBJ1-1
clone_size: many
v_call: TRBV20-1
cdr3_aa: SAKTLTANTEAF

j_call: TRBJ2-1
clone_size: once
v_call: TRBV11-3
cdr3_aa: ASSFRDGGLNEQF

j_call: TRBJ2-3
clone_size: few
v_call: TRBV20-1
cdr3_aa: SADLRRGQGDTQY

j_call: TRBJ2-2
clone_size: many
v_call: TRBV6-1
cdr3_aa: ASRGIGELF

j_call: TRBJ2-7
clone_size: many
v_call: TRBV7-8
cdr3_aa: ASSLGGGAYEQY